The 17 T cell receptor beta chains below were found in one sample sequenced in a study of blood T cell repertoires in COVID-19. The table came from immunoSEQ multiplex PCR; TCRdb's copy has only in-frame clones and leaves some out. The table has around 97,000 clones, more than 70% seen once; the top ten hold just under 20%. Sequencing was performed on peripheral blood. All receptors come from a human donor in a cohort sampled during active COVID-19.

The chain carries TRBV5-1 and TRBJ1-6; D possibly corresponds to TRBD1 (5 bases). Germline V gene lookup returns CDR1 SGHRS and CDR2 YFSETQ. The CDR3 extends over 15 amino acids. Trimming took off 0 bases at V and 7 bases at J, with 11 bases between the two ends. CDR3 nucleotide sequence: TGCGCCAGCAGCTTGGCCGGGGGTTACAATTCACCCCTCCACTTT. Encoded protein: CASSLAGGYNSPLHF.

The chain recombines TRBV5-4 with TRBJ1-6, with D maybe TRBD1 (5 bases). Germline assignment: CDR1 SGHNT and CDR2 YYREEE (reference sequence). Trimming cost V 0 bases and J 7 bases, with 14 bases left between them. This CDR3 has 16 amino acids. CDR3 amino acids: CASSLAQGGNNSPLHF. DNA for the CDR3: TGTGCCAGCAGCTTGGCCCAGGGCGGGAACAATTCACCCCTCCACTTT. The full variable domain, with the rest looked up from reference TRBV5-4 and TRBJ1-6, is ETGVTQSPTHLIKTRGQQVTLRCSSQSGHNTVSWYQQALGQGPQFIFQYYREEENGRGNFPPRFSGLQFPNYSSELNVNALELDDSALYLCASSLAQGGNNSPLHFGNGTRLTVT.

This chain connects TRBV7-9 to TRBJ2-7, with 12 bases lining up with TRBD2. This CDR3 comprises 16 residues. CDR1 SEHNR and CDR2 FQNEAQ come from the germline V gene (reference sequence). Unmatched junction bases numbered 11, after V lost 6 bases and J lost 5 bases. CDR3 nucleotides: TGTGCCAGCAGTTCCCGGACTAGCGGGACGGTGGACGAGCAGTACTTC. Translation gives CASSSRTSGTVDEQYF.

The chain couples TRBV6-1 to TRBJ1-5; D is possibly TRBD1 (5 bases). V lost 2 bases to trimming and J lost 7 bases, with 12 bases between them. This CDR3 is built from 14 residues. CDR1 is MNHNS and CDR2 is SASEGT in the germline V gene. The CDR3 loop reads CASSELGVGQPQHF. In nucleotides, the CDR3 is TGTGCCAGCAGTGAACTAGGGGTGGGACAGCCCCAGCATTTT.

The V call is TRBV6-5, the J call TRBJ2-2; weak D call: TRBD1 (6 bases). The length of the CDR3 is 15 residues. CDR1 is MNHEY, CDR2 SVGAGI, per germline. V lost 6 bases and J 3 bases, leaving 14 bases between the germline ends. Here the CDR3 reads CASSPQQGYTGELFF. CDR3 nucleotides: TGTGCCAGCAGCCCCCAACAGGGCTACACCGGGGAGCTGTTTTTT.

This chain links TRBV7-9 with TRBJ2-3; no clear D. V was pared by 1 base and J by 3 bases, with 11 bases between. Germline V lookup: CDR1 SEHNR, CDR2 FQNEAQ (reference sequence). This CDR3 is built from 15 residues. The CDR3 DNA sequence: TGTGCCAGCAGCTTAGGAGGAGTTGTGACAGATACGCAGTATTTT. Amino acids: CASSLGGVVTDTQYF. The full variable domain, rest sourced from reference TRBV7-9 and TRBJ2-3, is DTGVSQNPRHKITKRGQNVTFRCDPISEHNRLYWYRQTLGQGPEFLTYFQNEAQLEKSRLLSDRFSAERPKGSFSTLEIQRTEQGDSAMYLCASSLGGVVTDTQYFGPGTRLTVL.

CDR3 coding DNA: TGTGCCAGCAGACAGGGGGCCTCCTCTGGAAACACCATATATTTT. Translating gives CASRQGASSGNTIYF. The gene calls are TRBV2 and TRBJ1-3; 9 bases agree with TRBD1. The germline V gene has CDR1 SNHLY and CDR2 FYNNEI. Trimming took 6 bases from V and 0 from J; bases not matched to a gene: 3. This CDR3 contains 15 residues.

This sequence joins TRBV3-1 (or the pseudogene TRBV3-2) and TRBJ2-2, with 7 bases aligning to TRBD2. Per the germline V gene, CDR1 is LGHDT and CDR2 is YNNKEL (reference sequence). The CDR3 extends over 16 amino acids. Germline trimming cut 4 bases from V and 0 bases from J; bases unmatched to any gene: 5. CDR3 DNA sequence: TGTGCCAGCAGCCGGGGGGGGAATTCGAACACCGGGGAGCTGTTTTTT. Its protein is CASSRGGNSNTGELFF.

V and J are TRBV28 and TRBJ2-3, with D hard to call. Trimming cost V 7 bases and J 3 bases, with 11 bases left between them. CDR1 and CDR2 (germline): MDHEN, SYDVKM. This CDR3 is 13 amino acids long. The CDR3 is CASTRSDTDTQYF. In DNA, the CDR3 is TGTGCCAGCACCAGATCAGATACAGATACGCAGTATTTT.

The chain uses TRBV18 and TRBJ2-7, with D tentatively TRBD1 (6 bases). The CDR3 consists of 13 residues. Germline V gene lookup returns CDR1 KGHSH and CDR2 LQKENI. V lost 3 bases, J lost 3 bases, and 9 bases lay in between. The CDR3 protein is CASSPDSFYEQYF. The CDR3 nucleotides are TGTGCCAGCTCACCGGACAGCTTCTACGAGCAGTACTTC.

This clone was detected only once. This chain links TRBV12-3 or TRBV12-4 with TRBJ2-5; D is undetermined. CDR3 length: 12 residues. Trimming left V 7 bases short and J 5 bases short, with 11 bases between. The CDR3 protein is CASNTPPETQYF. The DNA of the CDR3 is TGTGCCAGCAACACCCCCCCTGAGACCCAGTACTTC.

The chain's CDR3 is CASRGTGEKYGYTF. The CDR3 DNA follows: TGTGCCAGCAGGGGGACAGGAGAGAAGTATGGCTACACCTTC. V is TRBV6-5 and J is TRBJ1-2; 8 bases fit TRBD1. CDR1 and CDR2 (germline): MNHEY, SVGAGI. The CDR3 is made up of 14 amino acids. V shed 6 bases and J 5 bases; nucleotides not matched to a gene: 8.

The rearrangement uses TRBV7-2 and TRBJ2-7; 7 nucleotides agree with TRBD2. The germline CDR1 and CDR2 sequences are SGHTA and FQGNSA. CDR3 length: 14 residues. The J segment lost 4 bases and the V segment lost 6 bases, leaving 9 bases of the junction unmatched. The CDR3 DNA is TGTGCCAGCAGGGGGGGAGGGCAGCCGTACGAGCAGTACTTC. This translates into CASRGGGQPYEQYF.

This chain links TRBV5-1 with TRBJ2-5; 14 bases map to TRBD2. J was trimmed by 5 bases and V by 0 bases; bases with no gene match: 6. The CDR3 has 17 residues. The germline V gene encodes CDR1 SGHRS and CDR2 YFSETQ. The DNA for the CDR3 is TGCGCCAGCAGCTTGGGACTAGCGGGAGGGTCCGACGAGACCCAGTACTTC. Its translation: CASSLGLAGGSDETQYF. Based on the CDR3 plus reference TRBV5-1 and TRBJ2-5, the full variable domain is KAGVTQTPRYLIKTRGQQVTLSCSPISGHRSVSWYQQTPGQGLQFLFEYFSETQRNKGNFPGRFSGRQFSNSRSEMNVSTLELGDSALYLCASSLGLAGGSDETQYFGPGTRLLVL.

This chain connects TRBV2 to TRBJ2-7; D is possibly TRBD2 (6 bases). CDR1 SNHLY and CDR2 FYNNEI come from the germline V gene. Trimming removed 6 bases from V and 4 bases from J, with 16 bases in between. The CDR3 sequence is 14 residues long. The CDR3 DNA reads TGTGCCAGCAGCCCCGGGACTCCCCCTTACGAGCAGTACTTC. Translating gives CASSPGTPPYEQYF. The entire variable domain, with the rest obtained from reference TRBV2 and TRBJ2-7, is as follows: EPEVTQTPSHQVTQMGQEVILRCVPISNHLYFYWYRQILGQKVEFLVSFYNNEISEKSEIFDDQFSVERPDGSNFTLKIRSTKLEDSAMYFCASSPGTPPYEQYFGPGTRLTVT.

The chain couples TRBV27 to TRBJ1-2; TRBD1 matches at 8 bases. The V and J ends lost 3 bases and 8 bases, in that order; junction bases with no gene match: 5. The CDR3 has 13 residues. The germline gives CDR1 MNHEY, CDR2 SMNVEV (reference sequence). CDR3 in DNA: TGTGCCAGCAGTTTCACAGGGGGGGTGGGCTACACCTTC. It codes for CASSFTGGVGYTF.

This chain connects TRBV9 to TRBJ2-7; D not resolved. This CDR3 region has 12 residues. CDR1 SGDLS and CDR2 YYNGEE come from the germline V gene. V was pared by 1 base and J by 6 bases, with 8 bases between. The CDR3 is CASSVQAGEQYF. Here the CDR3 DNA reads TGTGCCAGCAGCGTACAGGCTGGCGAGCAGTACTTC.